One and the same sample provided the 13 T cell receptor beta chains below, sequenced in a study of response to subunit inactivated influenza vaccine. TCRdb called the RT-PCR reads again in MiXCR, with one record for every CDR3 protein. The table records about 540,000 distinct CDR3 sequences, 13% to 15% of them present only once. Material: PBMCs from blood, obtained about 13 days after vaccination. These receptors were obtained from a man in his forties or fifties who received an inactivated influenza vaccine.

This clonotype was counted a few times. The V and J genes are TRBV10-3 and TRBJ2-4, with 8 bases identical to TRBD2. The CDR3 totals 17 residues. CDR1 is ENHRY, CDR2 SYGVKD, per germline. V lost 0 bases, J lost 0 bases, and 4 bases stayed unmatched. The DNA of the CDR3 is TGTGCCATCAGTGAGTCGCGGGGGGCGATAGCCAAAAACATTCAGTACTTC. Translating it yields CAISESRGAIAKNIQYF.

A few counts support this clonotype. V is TRBV29-1 and J is TRBJ2-1, with D tentatively TRBD2 (6 bases). The CDR3 extends over 13 amino acids. Germline CDR1 and CDR2: SQVTM and ANQGSEA. V was clipped by 2 bases and J by 7 bases, with 12 bases between them. CDR3 bases: TGCAGCGTTGAATTGGGTCGGGAGAATGAGCAGTTCTTC. Translated, it gives CSVELGRENEQFF.

This clonotype was observed a few times. The chain uses TRBV5-5 and TRBJ2-7; 14 bases are a match to TRBD2. In germline, CDR1 is SGHKS, CDR2 YYEKEE (reference sequence). The CDR3 consists of 16 residues. Trimming cost V 2 bases and J 6 bases; bases outside gene matches: 7. For the CDR3, the DNA is TGTGCCAGCAGCTTTCCGGGACTAGCGGGAGATGGCGAGCAGTACTTC. It specifies CASSFPGLAGDGEQYF.

This clonotype was seen at least ten times. The J gene is TRBJ1-1, the V gene TRBV5-1; perhaps TRBD1 as D (5 bases). The CDR3 runs to 13 residues. The V end lost 1 base, the J end lost 3 bases, and 7 bases lay between the germline ends. Germline assignment: CDR1 SGHRS and CDR2 YFSETQ. The CDR3 region has the DNA TGCGCCAGCAGCTTGCAGGGTCACACTGAAGCTTTCTTT. The encoded protein is CASSLQGHTEAFF.

A few counts support this clonotype. The CDR3 spells CASSEPAGQDTQYF. CDR3 DNA sequence: TGTGCCAGCAGTGAACCGGCGGGACAGGATACGCAGTATTTT. V and J are TRBV6-1 and TRBJ2-3; D is possibly TRBD1 (7 bases). Germline values: CDR1 MNHNS, CDR2 SASEGT. There are 14 residues in the CDR3. Trimming stripped 2 bases from V and 6 bases from J, with 12 bases between.

This clonotype was detected only a few times. J is TRBJ2-1 and V is TRBV25-1; D tentatively reads TRBD1 or TRBD2 (5 bases each). V was shortened by 8 bases and J by 0 bases, with 11 bases between the two germline ends. The CDR3 runs to 14 residues. The germline V gene has CDR1 MGHDK and CDR2 SYGVNS. Here the CDR3 DNA reads TGTGCCAGCCAGGGACGTAACTCCTACAATGAGCAGTTCTTC. This codes for CASQGRNSYNEQFF.

This clonotype showed up just a few times. The V and J genes are TRBV9 and TRBJ2-3; perhaps D is TRBD1 or TRBD2 (5 bases each). The V end lost 3 bases, the J end lost 4 bases, and 15 bases lay between the germline ends. Per the germline V gene, CDR1 is SGDLS and CDR2 is YYNGEE. The CDR3 covers 15 residues. CDR3 amino acids: CASSGGTSRADTQYF. The CDR3 DNA follows: TGTGCCAGCAGCGGGGGGACCAGCCGGGCAGATACGCAGTATTTT.

This clonotype was picked up a small number of times. The V gene is TRBV5-1, the J gene TRBJ2-1; 7 nucleotides align to TRBD2. The CDR3 runs 18 residues. CDR1 SGHRS and CDR2 YFSETQ come from the germline V gene. V lost 0 bases, J lost 4 bases, and 13 bases stayed unmatched. CDR3 sequence: CASSLEFYGRERYNEQFF. The DNA for the CDR3 is TGCGCCAGCAGCTTGGAGTTTTACGGGCGGGAGAGGTACAATGAGCAGTTCTTC.

This clonotype has more than one count but fewer than ten. The chain joins TRBV3-1 to TRBJ2-2, with 7 bases fitting TRBD1. The V gene end was trimmed by 5 bases and the J gene end by 1 base; junction bases not matched to a gene: 7. This CDR3 is built from 16 residues. Germline V gene sequence: CDR1 LGHDT, CDR2 YNNKEL (reference sequence). The CDR3 sequence: CASSSYRDRNTGELFF. CDR3 sequence (DNA): TGTGCCAGCAGCTCATACCGGGACAGGAACACCGGGGAGCTGTTTTTT.

Concerning this clonotype itself: The junction does not match germline at one end; this may be a read error. The rearrangement uses TRBV12-3 or TRBV12-4 and TRBJ2-2; D remains unclear. The CDR3 is 13 amino acids. CDR3 nucleotides: TGTGCCAGCAGTTTAAAGAACTCCGGGGAGCTGTTTTTT. It codes for CASSLKNSGELFF.

This clonotype was recorded a few times. This rearrangement joins TRBV29-1 to TRBJ1-2; no firm D call. Deletions cut 4 bases from V and 6 bases from J, with 6 bases between. The V gene's germline CDR1 is SQVTM and CDR2 ANQGSEA. The CDR3 runs to 10 residues. CDR3 amino acids: CSVVENGYTF. CDR3 coding DNA: TGCAGCGTTGTCGAGAATGGCTACACCTTC.

This clonotype showed up just a few times. J is TRBJ2-3 and V is TRBV6-2 or TRBV6-3; a possible D gene is TRBD2 (6 bases). The CDR3 spans 17 residues. Trimming removed 2 bases at V and 6 bases at J, with 21 bases between. Germline V gene sequence: CDR1 MNHEY, CDR2 SVGEGT. CDR3 coding DNA: TGTGCCAGCAGTTACCTCGGGTTGCGGGGACTCGGGGATACGCAGTATTTT. Translated, it gives CASSYLGLRGLGDTQYF.

This clonotype was seen more than once but under ten times. V gene TRBV29-1 combines with J gene TRBJ2-1; the D is unclear. The ends were cut back, 4 bases at V and 0 bases at J, with 13 bases in the middle. The CDR3 is 15 amino acids. The V gene's germline CDR1 is SQVTM and CDR2 ANQGSEA. The CDR3 spells CSVVGANSSYNEQFF. The CDR3, as DNA: TGCAGCGTTGTTGGAGCCAACAGCTCCTACAATGAGCAGTTCTTC.